Shown below are 9 T cell receptor beta chains from a single sample sequenced in a study of blood T cells in healthy people across ages. Using a J-beta primer mix together with a sample-barcoded 5' primer, a second PCR was run for 7 to 11 cycles. Each CDR3 protein is one row after TCRdb ran MiXCR on the 5' RACE reads. The sample holds approximately 600,000 distinct CDR3 sequences, roughly 50% seen once. Sequencing was done on a sample of blood. The receptors derive from a man between 60 and 70 years old in good health.

This clonotype was counted a few times. J is TRBJ1-1 and V is TRBV11-2; D not certain. Trimming removed 5 bases from V and 4 bases from J, with 11 bases in between. This CDR3 region has 13 residues. Germline V gene data show CDR1 as SGHAT and CDR2 as FQNNGV. This chain's CDR3 is CASSLFSGTEAFF. The CDR3 DNA reads as TGTGCCAGCAGCCTTTTCAGCGGCACTGAAGCTTTCTTT.

This clonotype was detected only a few times. The V gene is TRBV7-2, the J gene TRBJ1-2; 7 bases match TRBD1. The V and J ends lost 5 bases and 4 bases, in that order; junction bases with no gene match: 4. This CDR3 contains 13 residues. Germline V gene data show CDR1 as SGHTA and CDR2 as FQGNSA. CDR3 coding DNA: TGTGCCAGCAGCGGGACAGCAGCCTATGGCTACACCTTC. Protein sequence: CASSGTAAYGYTF.

This clonotype has ten or more counts. This chain uses TRBV10-3 with TRBJ2-5; TRBD1 agrees at 7 bases. V dropped 0 bases and J dropped 4; count of bases not matched to a gene: 8. The germline V gene has CDR1 ENHRY and CDR2 SYGVKD. There are 16 residues in the CDR3. For the CDR3, the DNA is TGTGCCATCAGTGAGTCTAACAGGGGAGAGGGAGAGACCCAGTACTTC. Protein: CAISESNRGEGETQYF.

The V and J genes are TRBV4-1 and TRBJ1-4; TRBD1 matches 10 bases. The junction had 2 bases not matched to a gene; V was cut back by 4 bases and J by 3 bases. The CDR3 is 15 amino acids. CDR1 MGHRA and CDR2 YSYEKL come from the germline V gene. Here the CDR3 reads CASSRQGAANEKLFF. The CDR3 DNA sequence: TGCGCCAGCAGCCGACAGGGGGCAGCTAATGAAAAACTGTTTTTT.

This chain links TRBV20-1 with TRBJ1-1; TRBD1 matches 9 bases. The germline gives CDR1 DFQATT, CDR2 SNEGSKA (reference sequence). V gave up 7 bases and J gave up 0 bases; unmatched junction bases: 3. CDR3 length equals 13 residues. CDR3 DNA sequence: TGCAGTGTAAGACAGGGGGTGAACACTGAAGCTTTCTTT. Translation gives CSVRQGVNTEAFF.

The chain is built from TRBV11-2 and TRBJ2-5, with a weak D call TRBD1 (6 bases). V was shortened by 5 bases and J by 2 bases, with 24 bases between the two germline ends. The germline CDR1 and CDR2 sequences are SGHAT and FQNNGV. The CDR3 consists of 18 residues. The CDR3 DNA follows: TGTGCCAGCAGCAGACGCAGATCCTGGGGGCGTCAACAAGAGACCCAGTACTTC. It specifies CASSRRRSWGRQQETQYF.

As regards this clonotype: One junction end does not reproduce the germline sequence, and a read error may be involved. V usage is TRBV12-3 or TRBV12-4 and J usage is TRBJ2-3, with D perhaps matching TRBD2 (5 bases). This CDR3 is 16 amino acids long. Here the CDR3 reads CASSPPAGTGGDTQYF. The CDR3 nucleotides are TGTGCTAGCAGTCCCCCGGCGGGTACTGGCGGAGATACGCAGTATTTT.

The chain uses TRBV11-3 and TRBJ2-3; D perhaps matches TRBD2 (6 bases). CDR1 and CDR2 from the germline V gene are SGHNT and YENEEA. Deletions cut 5 bases from V and 4 bases from J, with 16 bases between. The CDR3 has 15 residues. The DNA of the CDR3 is TGTGCCAGCAGCCCTGGGGGGTACCGCGCAGATACGCAGTATTTT. It is translated as CASSPGGYRADTQYF. The full variable domain, completed using reference TRBV11-3 and TRBJ2-3, is EAGVVQSPRYKIIEKKQPVAFWCNPISGHNTLYWYLQNLGQGPELLIRYENEEAVDDSQLPKDRFSAERLKGVDSTLKIQPAELGDSAVYLCASSPGGYRADTQYFGPGTRLTVL.

This clonotype turned up a few times. The CDR3 nucleotides read TGTGCCAGCAGTGAATATGGTGGGACGGAAGAGACCCAGTACTTC. Translating gives CASSEYGGTEETQYF. The chain links TRBV25-1 to TRBJ2-5; D possibly matches TRBD1 or TRBD2 (5 bases each). This CDR3 region has 15 residues. Trimming stripped 0 bases from V and 3 bases from J, with 11 bases between. Germline V gene lookup returns CDR1 MGHDK and CDR2 SYGVNS.